This T cell receptor beta chain was identified in a study of T cell changes during pregnancy in multiple sclerosis. CDR1 and CDR2 (germline): LNHDA, SQIVND (reference sequence). The V and J ends lost 10 bases and 3 bases respectively, with 28 bases between them. There are 18 residues in the CDR3. The method was immunoSEQ multiplex PCR; TCRdb's version includes in-frame clones alone and lacks a portion of them. The table lists tens of thousands of clones, under 95% of them singletons. The TCR originated in a female donor with multiple sclerosis, enrolled in a pregnancy study. Sequenced material: CD4+ T cells from peripheral blood mononuclear cells, taken in the second trimester of pregnancy. This chain uses TRBV19 with TRBJ2-1; a possible D gene is TRBD2 (6 bases). CDR3 amino acids: CATRGRPRRASNYNEQFF. As DNA, the CDR3 is TGTGCCACTCGAGGTAGACCGAGGAGGGCCTCGAACTACAATGAGCAGTTCTTC.